One and the same sample provided the 30 T cell receptor beta chains below, sequenced in a study of blood T cell repertoires in COVID-19. This table comes from immunoSEQ multiplex PCR, and its TCRdb copy is limited to in-frame clones, with some not included. The repertoire includes under 200,000 clones, approximately 87% of them detected once, and roughly 11% sits in the top ten. Sequencing was performed on peripheral blood. These receptors all come from a woman in her fifties or sixties with COVID-19, enrolled during active disease.

J is TRBJ1-2 and V is TRBV6-5; unclear D gene. Germline values: CDR1 MNHEY, CDR2 SVGAGI. Trimming took off 6 bases at V and 8 bases at J, with 22 bases between the two ends. This CDR3 spans 15 amino acids. CDR3 residues: CASSAWGQRVGGYTF. The CDR3 DNA sequence: TGTGCCAGCAGCGCATGGGGTCAGAGGGTTGGCGGCTACACCTTC.

With regard to this clone: This may come from a read error, since a much larger clone is one base off. Other nucleotide sequences in the sample specify the same CDR3. This rearrangement joins TRBV5-6 to TRBJ1-5, with D possibly being TRBD1 (5 bases). Germline V lookup: CDR1 SGHDT, CDR2 YYEEEE. CDR3 size: 14 residues. Trimming shortened V by 2 bases and J by 1 base, and 7 bases separated the two germline ends. The CDR3 is CASSFQGSNQPQHF. The CDR3 nucleotides are TGTGCCAGCAGCTTTCAGGGAAGCAATCAGCCCCAGCATTTT. Together with reference TRBV5-6 and TRBJ1-5, the CDR3 gives the full variable domain: DAGVTQSPTHLIKTRGQQVTLRCSPKSGHDTVSWYQQALGQGPQFIFQYYEEEERQRGNFPDRFSGHQFPNYSSELNVNALLLGDSALYLCASSFQGSNQPQHFGDGTRLSIL.

The chain has TRBV13 and TRBJ2-5; D unclear. V dropped 0 bases and J dropped 9 bases, with 14 bases sitting between them. The germline CDR1 and CDR2 sequences are PRHDT and FYEKMQ (reference sequence). The CDR3 sequence is 14 residues long. CDR3 amino acids: CASSLGRPLVPQYF. CDR3 nucleotide sequence: TGTGCCAGCAGCTTAGGGCGGCCCCTTGTTCCCCAGTACTTC.

This clone was observed a handful of times. J is TRBJ1-2 and V is TRBV12-3 or TRBV12-4, with D perhaps matching TRBD1 (6 bases). Trimming shortened V by 6 bases and J by 7 bases, and 15 bases separated the two germline ends. This CDR3 spans 13 amino acids. In DNA form, the CDR3 reads TGTGCCAGCAGACCACAGGGAATAGGTGGCTACACCTTC. Amino acids: CASRPQGIGGYTF.

This chain joins TRBV12-3 or TRBV12-4 and TRBJ2-2; D remains unclear. The CDR3 is 11 residues long. V lost 7 bases and J lost 6, with 6 bases in between. The chain's CDR3 is CASTRSGELFF. CDR3 DNA sequence: TGTGCCAGCACCCGTTCCGGGGAGCTGTTTTTT.

The chain carries TRBV28 and TRBJ1-2; weak D call: TRBD1 (6 bases). Germline V gene data show CDR1 as MDHEN and CDR2 as SYDVKM. V lost 5 bases and J lost 7, with 17 bases in between. CDR3 length: 14 amino acids. The DNA of the CDR3 is TGTGCCAGCAGTCCCGTAGGTACAGGGCCTGGCTACACCTTC. It codes for CASSPVGTGPGYTF.

This chain joins TRBV5-1 and TRBJ1-1; D gene unclear. The V gene's germline CDR1 is SGHRS and CDR2 YFSETQ. The CDR3 is made up of 14 amino acids. V dropped 3 bases and J dropped 6 bases, with 15 bases sitting between them. The CDR3 is CASSWNTLGAEAFF. The CDR3 DNA reads as TGCGCCAGCAGCTGGAACACCCTGGGCGCTGAAGCTTTCTTT.

This chain uses TRBV10-2 with TRBJ1-6, with D tentatively TRBD1 (6 bases). This CDR3 has 14 amino acids. V dropped 3 bases and J dropped 7 bases, with 10 bases sitting between them. Germline V gene lookup returns CDR1 WSHSY and CDR2 SAAADI. The CDR3 sequence is CASSDQGLNSPLHF. DNA for the CDR3: TGCGCCAGCAGTGATCAGGGGTTAAATTCACCCCTCCACTTT.

The CDR3: CASSKSPGTGGAIDGYTF. The CDR3 DNA sequence: TGTGCCAGTAGTAAGTCGCCTGGGACAGGGGGCGCGATTGATGGCTACACCTTC. The chain employs TRBV19 and TRBJ1-2; 12 bases are a match to TRBD1. J gave up 6 bases and V 4 bases, and 15 bases lay outside the gene matches. CDR1 and CDR2 from the germline V gene are LNHDA and SQIVND (reference sequence). The CDR3 length is 18 residues.

This clone turned up a few times. The J gene is TRBJ1-5, the V gene TRBV6-5, with 12 bases identical to TRBD1. The CDR3 extends over 15 amino acids. With V trimmed by 6 bases and J by 3 bases, 3 bases remained unmatched. The germline V gene encodes CDR1 MNHEY and CDR2 SVGAGI. CDR3 nucleotide sequence: TGTGCCAGCAGGGGGACAGGGGGCAACAATCAGCCCCAGCATTTT. Its translation is CASRGTGGNNQPQHF.

The count of this clone is one. The chain carries TRBV9 and TRBJ2-2, with D unclear. Germline assignment: CDR1 SGDLS and CDR2 YYNGEE. The CDR3 is made up of 17 amino acids. Trimming removed 0 bases from V and 1 base from J, with 13 bases in between. The CDR3 loop is CASSVEFWAENTGELFF. For the CDR3, the DNA is TGTGCCAGCAGCGTAGAGTTCTGGGCAGAGAACACCGGGGAGCTGTTTTTT.

This clone has a handful of counts. This chain joins TRBV4-1 and TRBJ1-5; 8 bases line up with TRBD1. CDR1 and CDR2 from the germline V gene are MGHRA and YSYEKL. The CDR3 loop spans 14 amino acids. With 1 base clipped from V and 5 bases from J, the junction kept 1 base outside the gene matches. For the CDR3, the DNA is TGCGCCAGCAGCCAAGGGACAGGGTATCAGCCCCAGCATTTT. Its protein is CASSQGTGYQPQHF.

This clone was recorded only once. The V call is TRBV9, the J call TRBJ2-3, with 8 bases lining up with TRBD1. The germline gives CDR1 SGDLS, CDR2 YYNGEE. Trimming cost V 4 bases and J 1 base; bases outside gene matches: 5. The length of the CDR3 is 15 residues. DNA for the CDR3: TGTGCCAGCAGCCCCCAGGGGGCACGCACAGATACGCAGTATTTT. This encodes CASSPQGARTDTQYF. The variable domain in full, completed from reference TRBV9 and TRBJ2-3, reads DSGVTQTPKHLITATGQRVTLRCSPRSGDLSVYWYQQSLDQGLQFLIQYYNGEERAKGNILERFSAQQFPDLHSELNLSSLELGDSALYFCASSPQGARTDTQYFGPGTRLTVL.

This clone was counted a few times. The chain has TRBV27 and TRBJ2-7, with TRBD2 as a possible D gene (5 bases). The CDR3 sequence is 14 residues long. Germline V gene sequence: CDR1 MNHEY, CDR2 SMNVEV (reference sequence). V was clipped by 6 bases and J by 3 bases, with 15 bases between them. The CDR3 DNA reads as TGTGCCAGCAGCCTCCGGGGAAGTATCTACGAGCAGTACTTC. Translating it yields CASSLRGSIYEQYF.

The chain recombines TRBV7-8 with TRBJ2-1; D unclear. Germline V gene sequence: CDR1 SGHVS, CDR2 FQNEAQ. This CDR3 region has 15 residues. The V end lost 1 base, the J end lost 7 bases, and 14 bases lay between the germline ends. DNA of the CDR3: TGTGCCAGCAGCTTAGTCCCAGGCCAAAGGAATGAGCAGTTCTTC. Translation gives CASSLVPGQRNEQFF.

This clone was seen a few times. The chain links TRBV30 to TRBJ1-5; TRBD1 aligns across 9 bases. Germline V gene data show CDR1 as GTSNPN and CDR2 as SVGIG (reference sequence). The length of the CDR3 is 13 residues. V trimming: 4 bases; J trimming: 7 bases; junction bases outside the gene matches: 5. The chain's CDR3 is CAWTGQGGQPQHF. CDR3 bases: TGTGCCTGGACGGGACAGGGCGGCCAGCCCCAGCATTTT.

The chain joins TRBV20-1 to TRBJ1-1, with a weak D call TRBD1 (5 bases). The germline V gene has CDR1 DFQATT and CDR2 SNEGSKA (reference sequence). CDR3 size: 15 residues. V was trimmed by 3 bases and J by 5 bases, leaving 19 bases between them. In DNA, the CDR3 is TGCAGTGCTAGTATGGAAGGGCGGGGGAGGACTGAAGCTTTCTTT. It encodes CSASMEGRGRTEAFF.

The gene calls are TRBV6-6 and TRBJ1-5; 8 bases line up with TRBD1. Losses at the gene ends were 6 bases for V and 5 bases for J; bases not matched to a gene: 3. The CDR3 is 13 amino acids. Germline CDR1 is MNHNY and CDR2 is SVGAGI (reference sequence). In DNA, the CDR3 is TGTGCCAGCAGCAAGGACAGGGATCAGCCCCAGCATTTT. Protein product: CASSKDRDQPQHF.

The chain combines TRBV9 with TRBJ2-7; TRBD2 might be the D (6 bases). Trimming stripped 2 bases from V and 3 bases from J, with 9 bases between. Germline-derived CDR1 and CDR2 are SGDLS and YYNGEE. The CDR3 extends over 13 amino acids. The CDR3 loop is CASSVGGDYEQYF. CDR3 nucleotides: TGTGCCAGCAGCGTCGGAGGGGACTACGAGCAGTACTTC.

This clone was detected a few times. CDR3 region: CASTTLPEKLFF. DNA for the CDR3: TGTGCCAGCACCACCCTCCCGGAAAAACTGTTTTTT. This chain joins TRBV7-9 and TRBJ1-4, with unresolved D. The V and J ends lost 7 bases and 8 bases respectively, with 11 bases between them. Germline V CDR1 and CDR2: SEHNR, FQNEAQ (reference sequence). This CDR3 spans 12 amino acids.

The chain couples TRBV9 to TRBJ2-1; 8 nucleotides line up with TRBD2. Trimming removed 3 bases from V and 13 bases from J; junction bases left unmatched: 3. This CDR3 spans 11 amino acids. CDR1 and CDR2 from the germline V gene are SGDLS and YYNGEE. CDR3 protein: CASSGGLVQFF. The CDR3 bases are TGTGCCAGCAGCGGGGGACTAGTTCAGTTCTTC.

The chain links TRBV5-5 to TRBJ2-3; possibly TRBD1 for D (6 bases). V lost 4 bases, J lost 4 bases, and 13 bases lay in between. The CDR3 has 14 amino acids. Looked up from germline, CDR1 is SGHKS and CDR2 is YYEKEE (reference sequence). CDR3 loop: CASSPLGAADTQYF. The CDR3 region has the DNA TGTGCCAGCAGCCCGCTGGGGGCCGCAGATACGCAGTATTTT.

The rearrangement uses TRBV6-4 and TRBJ1-6; D unclear. The V end was cut by 6 bases, the J end by 6 bases, with 9 bases between. The length of the CDR3 is 13 residues. Germline CDR1 MRHNA, CDR2 SNTAGT. DNA of the CDR3: TGTGCCAGCAGCCAGAACCTTAATTCACCCCTCCACTTT. Its translation is CASSQNLNSPLHF.

This clone was found a few times. V usage is TRBV7-9 and J usage is TRBJ2-5, with 7 bases aligning to TRBD1. Trimming took 5 bases from V and 4 from J; bases not matched to a gene: 4. Germline CDR1 is SEHNR and CDR2 is FQNEAQ (reference sequence). The CDR3 has 13 amino acids. The CDR3 DNA sequence: TGTGCCAGCAGCCCAAGGGGGCTAGAGACCCAGTACTTC. It yields the protein CASSPRGLETQYF. Looking up the rest from reference TRBV7-9 and TRBJ2-5 gives the full variable domain: DTGVSQNPRHKITKRGQNVTFRCDPISEHNRLYWYRQTLGQGPEFLTYFQNEAQLEKSRLLSDRFSAERPKGSFSTLEIQRTEQGDSAMYLCASSPRGLETQYFGPGTRLLVL.

This rearrangement joins TRBV10-3 to TRBJ2-5, with a tentative D call TRBD2 (6 bases). Germline loops: CDR1 ENHRY, CDR2 SYGVKD. The CDR3 runs to 15 residues. The V gene lost 1 base and the J gene lost 1 base, with 10 bases spanning the gap. CDR3 in amino acids: CAISEFSGTQETQYF. CDR3 DNA: TGTGCCATCAGTGAGTTTAGCGGCACCCAAGAGACCCAGTACTTC.

The V call is TRBV6-2 or TRBV6-3, the J call TRBJ2-5, with D perhaps TRBD2 (6 bases). The ends were cut back, 2 bases at V and 14 bases at J, with 18 bases in the middle. The germline V gene encodes CDR1 MNHEY and CDR2 SVGEGT. This CDR3 is built from 13 residues. This CDR3 reads CASSYHPGLPRYF. Written as DNA, the CDR3 is TGTGCCAGCAGTTACCACCCGGGACTCCCCCGCTACTTC.

This clone appeared once. The V call is TRBV15, the J call TRBJ1-1; D is unresolved. Germline-derived CDR1 and CDR2 are LNHNV and YYDKDF (reference sequence). V was cut by 4 bases and J by 0 bases, with 9 bases left in between. The CDR3 is 14 amino acids. This CDR3 reads CATSNGLVNTEAFF. In DNA, the CDR3 is TGTGCCACCAGCAACGGTCTAGTGAACACTGAAGCTTTCTTT.

The chain uses TRBV2 and TRBJ2-2; a weak D match, TRBD1 (5 bases). Germline V gene sequence: CDR1 SNHLY, CDR2 FYNNEI. V lost 4 bases and J 0 bases, leaving 12 bases between the germline ends. CDR3 length: 16 residues. The DNA of the CDR3 is TGTGCCAGCAGTGCCGCCAGGGTCGCGAACACCGGGGAGCTGTTTTTT. Protein: CASSAARVANTGELFF.

J is TRBJ2-7 and V is TRBV7-9; D gene ambiguous. Trimming stripped 5 bases from V and 2 bases from J, with 16 bases between. The CDR3 contains 15 residues. The V gene's germline CDR1 is SEHNR and CDR2 FQNEAQ (reference sequence). The CDR3 spells CASSHTNTRPYEQYF. CDR3 nucleotide sequence: TGTGCCAGCAGCCACACGAACACCAGGCCCTACGAGCAGTACTTC.

V is TRBV3-1 (or the pseudogene TRBV3-2) and J is TRBJ2-2; TRBD2 agrees at 9 bases. V shed 1 base, J shed 7 bases, and the junction held 10 bases outside the gene matches. The germline V gene has CDR1 LGHDT and CDR2 YNNKEL (reference sequence). The CDR3 consists of 17 residues. The CDR3 DNA reads TGTGCCAGCAGCCAAGTGGTGGCGGGAGGGCCCGGCGGGGAGCTGTTTTTT. Its protein is CASSQVVAGGPGGELFF.